Below, 21 T cell receptor beta chains from the same sample are listed, as sequenced in a study of CD8 T cells in Susac syndrome. With random hexamers, 0.5 to 1 ug RNA was reverse transcribed. In TCRdb, the immunoSEQ multiplex PCR reads were re-called with MiXCR into one record per CDR3 protein. Among about 140,000 distinct CDR3 sequences listed, around 93% were seen once. Sequencing was carried out using CD4+ T cells from PBMCs. The receptors originated from a human donor with Susac syndrome.

The rearrangement joins TRBV29-1 to TRBJ1-3; the match to TRBD1 covers 7 bases. The CDR3 totals 15 residues. After removal of 4 bases from V and 3 bases from J, the junction contained 9 bases not matched to a gene. Germline-derived CDR1 and CDR2 are SQVTM and ANQGSEA. The DNA of the CDR3 is TGCAGCGTTGGGACAGGAGCTGCCGTTGGAAACACCATATATTTT. Encoded protein: CSVGTGAAVGNTIYF.

V usage is TRBV5-6 and J usage is TRBJ1-6; D possibly corresponds to TRBD1 (5 bases). Looked up from germline, CDR1 is SGHDT and CDR2 is YYEEEE. V was trimmed by 9 bases and J by 6 bases, leaving 13 bases between them. This CDR3 has 13 amino acids. Written as DNA, the CDR3 is TGTGCCACAAGAACAGGATTTAATTCACCCCTCCACTTT. Its translation: CATRTGFNSPLHF.

This clonotype came up once. This chain joins TRBV10-1 and TRBJ2-2; no reliable D call. The CDR3 runs 9 residues. The V gene's germline CDR1 is WNHNN and CDR2 SYGVQD (reference sequence). The V gene lost 7 bases and the J gene lost 8 bases, with 2 bases spanning the gap. The CDR3: CASTGELFF. The CDR3 coding sequence is TGCGCCAGCACTGGGGAGCTGTTTTTT.

This clonotype has just a few counts. This chain uses TRBV4-3 with TRBJ1-1, with 7 bases aligning to TRBD1. J was trimmed by 2 bases and V by 3 bases; bases with no gene match: 6. CDR3 length equals 15 residues. Germline V gives CDR1 LGHNA, CDR2 YSLEER. In DNA, the CDR3 is TGCGCCAGCAGCCAGGAGACAGGGCGAAACACTGAAGCTTTCTTT. Residues: CASSQETGRNTEAFF.

The chain joins TRBV20-1 to TRBJ2-5, with D possibly being TRBD2 (6 bases). The CDR3 sequence is 15 residues long. Looked up from germline, CDR1 is DFQATT and CDR2 is SNEGSKA (reference sequence). V lost 1 base to trimming and J lost 1 base, with 13 bases between them. The CDR3 nucleotides are TGCAGTGCTAGAGGGAACCGGGACTTCCAAGAGACCCAGTACTTC. This translates into CSARGNRDFQETQYF.

This chain joins TRBV9 and TRBJ2-5, with 8 bases that match TRBD2. CDR3 length equals 14 residues. Germline trimming cut 2 bases from V and 2 bases from J; bases unmatched to any gene: 2. CDR1 and CDR2 from the germline V gene are SGDLS and YYNGEE. Written as DNA, the CDR3 is TGTGCCAGCAGCGTCGGGAGGGGACAAGAGACCCAGTACTTC. This translates into CASSVGRGQETQYF.

V gene TRBV29-1 combines with J gene TRBJ2-7, with 10 nucleotides matching TRBD1. The length of the CDR3 is 14 residues. From germline, CDR1 is SQVTM and CDR2 ANQGSEA. The trim removed 4 bases at V and 2 bases at J, leaving 5 bases unmatched. CDR3 nucleotide sequence: TGCAGCGTTGGAAGGACAGGGGGAACCTACGAGCAGTACTTC. Its translation is CSVGRTGGTYEQYF.

CDR3 sequence: CASSSTSGRSYNEQFF. CDR3 in DNA: TGTGCCAGCAGTAGCACTAGCGGGAGAAGCTACAATGAGCAGTTCTTC. The rearrangement links TRBV6-2 or TRBV6-3 to TRBJ2-1; TRBD2 matches 11 bases. V lost 5 bases to trimming and J lost 3 bases; unmatched junction nucleotides: 6. The CDR3 loop spans 16 amino acids. Germline lookup yields CDR1 MNHEY and CDR2 SVGEGT.

This chain joins TRBV4-1 and TRBJ1-2; 7 bases match TRBD1. The germline gives CDR1 MGHRA, CDR2 YSYEKL. V shed 5 bases, J shed 3 bases, and the junction held 3 bases outside the gene matches. CDR3 size: 13 residues. The CDR3 nucleotides read TGCGCCAGCAGCAAGGGGGCAGACTATGGCTACACCTTC. Protein: CASSKGADYGYTF.

The chain uses TRBV20-1 and TRBJ2-1; D is perhaps TRBD1 (6 bases). Trimming shortened V by 3 bases and J by 7 bases, and 16 bases separated the two germline ends. Germline lookup yields CDR1 DFQATT and CDR2 SNEGSKA (reference sequence). This CDR3 contains 14 residues. CDR3 residues: CSARPQGTRNEQFF. CDR3 DNA sequence: TGCAGTGCTAGGCCCCAGGGGACGAGAAATGAGCAGTTCTTC.

The chain employs TRBV20-1 and TRBJ1-5; possible D gene TRBD1, 5 bases. V dropped 1 base and J dropped 2 bases, with 12 bases sitting between them. The V gene's germline CDR1 is DFQATT and CDR2 SNEGSKA (reference sequence). This CDR3 is 15 amino acids long. CDR3 in amino acids: CSARVGGVGNQPQHF. CDR3 DNA sequence: TGCAGTGCTAGAGTTGGAGGGGTCGGCAATCAGCCCCAGCATTTT.

V usage is TRBV4-2 and J usage is TRBJ2-3; tentatively, D is TRBD1 (6 bases). Germline loops: CDR1 LGHNA, CDR2 YNFKEQ. The CDR3 loop spans 17 amino acids. The V end was cut by 0 bases, the J end by 1 base, with 14 bases between. The CDR3 bases are TGTGCCAGCAGCCAAGATCCCCGAGGGGGAGGCACAGATACGCAGTATTTT. Its protein is CASSQDPRGGGTDTQYF.

The chain is built from TRBV29-1 and TRBJ2-3; D tentatively reads TRBD1 or TRBD2 (5 bases each). The germline V gene has CDR1 SQVTM and CDR2 ANQGSEA. The CDR3 is 15 residues long. V dropped 4 bases and J dropped 1 base, with 15 bases sitting between them. The CDR3 DNA sequence: TGCAGCGTTGGGATCTCGGGGACCCGCACAGATACGCAGTATTTT. It translates to CSVGISGTRTDTQYF.

The gene calls are TRBV3-1 and TRBJ2-3; a weak D match, TRBD2 (7 bases). V lost 0 bases and J 3 bases, leaving 13 bases between the germline ends. This CDR3 is built from 16 residues. Germline V lookup: CDR1 LGHDT, CDR2 YNNKEL (reference sequence). The CDR3 here is CASSQDGGGTTDTQYF. The CDR3 coding sequence is TGTGCCAGCAGCCAAGATGGCGGGGGCACAACAGATACGCAGTATTTT.

The rearrangement joins TRBV28 to TRBJ2-1; 10 bases match TRBD2. The germline CDR1 and CDR2 sequences are MDHEN and SYDVKM. J was trimmed by 8 bases and V by 10 bases; bases with no gene match: 14. The CDR3 runs to 15 residues. This CDR3 is CAISPPAGGPDEQFF. The CDR3, as DNA: TGTGCCATCTCACCACCAGCGGGAGGGCCCGATGAGCAGTTCTTC.

This clonotype has just a few counts. The chain uses TRBV29-1 and TRBJ1-2; TRBD1 agrees at 9 bases. The CDR3 length is 12 residues. Germline trimming cut 7 bases from V and 4 bases from J; bases unmatched to any gene: 4. In germline, CDR1 is SQVTM, CDR2 ANQGSEA. CDR3 amino acids: CSAETGGYGYTF. Written as DNA, the CDR3 is TGCAGCGCTGAGACAGGGGGCTATGGCTACACCTTC.

The chain couples TRBV4-1 to TRBJ2-7; 10 bases are a match to TRBD1. Germline V CDR1 and CDR2: MGHRA, YSYEKL. The CDR3 consists of 15 residues. V lost 3 bases to trimming and J lost 6 bases; unmatched junction nucleotides: 8. The CDR3: CASSQHPGTGVEQYF. The DNA for the CDR3 is TGCGCCAGCAGCCAGCACCCCGGGACAGGGGTCGAGCAGTACTTC.

The V and J genes are TRBV29-1 and TRBJ2-5; D is ambiguous. This CDR3 has 10 residues. Trimming took off 3 bases at V and 8 bases at J, with 7 bases between the two ends. The germline V gene has CDR1 SQVTM and CDR2 ANQGSEA. CDR3 coding DNA: TGCAGCGTTGAGTCTTTTACCCAGTACTTC. It is translated as CSVESFTQYF.

The V gene is TRBV29-1, the J gene TRBJ1-2; 8 bases are shared with TRBD1. Germline V gives CDR1 SQVTM, CDR2 ANQGSEA. Trimming cost V 5 bases and J 4 bases; bases outside gene matches: 9. The CDR3 has 14 residues. This CDR3 is CSVRGGDRGYGYTF. For the CDR3, the DNA is TGCAGCGTTCGGGGGGGAGACAGGGGCTATGGCTACACCTTC.

The gene calls are TRBV20-1 and TRBJ2-7; 7 bases are shared with TRBD1. The CDR3 has 12 amino acids. In germline, CDR1 is DFQATT, CDR2 SNEGSKA (reference sequence). CDR3 protein: CAWDRQGSEQYF. The CDR3 coding sequence is TGCGCCTGGGACAGACAGGGTTCCGAGCAGTACTTC.

The rearrangement uses TRBV12-3 or TRBV12-4 and TRBJ2-1; no firm D call. V lost 7 bases to trimming and J lost 8 bases, with 21 bases between them. The CDR3 loop spans 15 amino acids. In nucleotides, the CDR3 is TGTGCCAGCATCGAAGGGTCGGCTGTTATTGATGAGCAGTTCTTC. Its protein is CASIEGSAVIDEQFF.